This TCR beta chain is drawn from a study of cytomegalovirus exposure and HLA in healthy donors. Whereas donors were nominally healthy upon sampling, unrecorded immune exposures were probable. The CDR3 runs to 14 residues. In germline, CDR1 is MNHEY, CDR2 SVGAGI. PCR primers comprised 60 Vbeta and 13 Jbeta primers. Per the original data handling: Counted up in a later analysis, unique TCR beta chains came to some 75 million, with 9.5 million to 13 million shared. Using immunoSEQ multiplex PCR, the repertoire was profiled, and TCRdb retains in-frame clones only, with some absent. The V and J calls and clone size were taken over from that table, and D and trimming were inferred from the DNA. The sample yields some 89,000 clones, approximately 80% seen once.

The TCR sequence derives from a woman aged 40-49 years in good health and CMV-seropositive. This sequence joins TRBV6-5 and TRBJ2-5, with 8 nucleotides matching TRBD2. The J call is doubtful: the DNA matches TRBJ2-7 better. The sequencing input was PBMCs. The CDR3 sequence is CASSSFVAGYEQYF. CDR3 bases: TGTGCCAGCAGTTCATTTGTAGCGGGGTACGAGCAGTACTTC.